This TCR beta chain was recovered during a study of blood T cell repertoires in COVID-19. For the study at large: COVID-19 samples from acute and convalescent phases originated in the United States, Italy and Spain. Sources were T cells, B-cell-depleted T cells, or PBMCs; the material itself was cDNA or gDNA.

Method: immunoSEQ multiplex PCR; TCRdb's copy keeps in-frame clones and lacks some. Of approximately 140,000 clones in the sample, around 88% were seen once. In its sample, this clone was seen once. The TCR sequence derives from a human donor in a cohort sampled during active COVID-19. The specimen was peripheral blood.

CDR3: CASRPGQGAYNEQFF. Written as DNA, the CDR3 is TGTGCCAGCAGACCGGGACAGGGTGCCTACAATGAGCAGTTCTTC. The genes are TRBV6-5 and TRBJ2-1; 9 bases fit TRBD1. V was pared by 6 bases and J by 2 bases, with 5 bases of the junction left unmatched. The germline CDR1 and CDR2 sequences are MNHEY and SVGAGI. This CDR3 has 15 residues.